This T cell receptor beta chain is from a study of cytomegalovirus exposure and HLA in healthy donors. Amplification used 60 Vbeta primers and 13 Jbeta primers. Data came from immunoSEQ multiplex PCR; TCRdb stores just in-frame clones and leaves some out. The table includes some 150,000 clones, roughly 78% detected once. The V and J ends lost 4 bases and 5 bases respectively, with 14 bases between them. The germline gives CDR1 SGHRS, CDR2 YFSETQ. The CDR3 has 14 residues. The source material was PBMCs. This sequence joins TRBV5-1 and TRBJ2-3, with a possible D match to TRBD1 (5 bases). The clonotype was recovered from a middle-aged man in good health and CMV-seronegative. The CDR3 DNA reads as TGCGCCAGCAGCGTTGGCAGGGTGGAAGATACGCAGTATTTT. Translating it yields CASSVGRVEDTQYF.